One T cell receptor beta chain is described in this entry. What it binds is unknown. Template switching introduced UMIs that contain a 6-nucleotide sample barcode. TCRdb reanalyzed the 5' RACE reads and collapses them to one entry per CDR3 protein, without DNA. The listing records some 150,000 distinct CDR3 sequences. The CDR3 is 16 residues long. This sample stems from a study of monozygotic twins with inflammatory bowel disease. Study conclusions and caveats: The sharing of clonotypes with others was lower in IBD patients than in healthy twins, especially with disease activity.

The template was total RNA from whole blood, with no T cell sorting. The sequenced sample consisted of blood. The chain recombines TRBV12-3 or TRBV12-4 with TRBJ2-1; the D call of TRBD2 rests on TCRdb alone, since no DNA is present to check it. This TCR came from a human donor with ulcerative colitis or Crohn's disease, or a healthy co-twin of an affected twin (not recorded which). The CDR3 reads CASSPLTSGRRNEQFF.